These 3 T cell receptor beta chains were sequenced from one sample in a study of TIL therapy for anti-PD-1-resistant metastatic lung cancer. Sequencing used immunoSEQ v3. Sequencing used immunoSEQ multiplex PCR; TCRdb keeps in-frame clones, though not all of them. Here the sample spans 20,000 to 30,000 clones, 72% being singletons. Time point denoted: pre-treatment sample, taken before nivolumab and TIL therapy. Pleural nodules or supraclavicular lymph nodes made up most of the excised metastases sampled. Sequenced material: tumor tissue, taken at baseline. The receptors were gathered from a person between 25 and 80 years old with non-small cell lung cancer.

The rearrangement links TRBV27 to TRBJ2-7; 8 bases are a match to TRBD1. The germline gives CDR1 MNHEY, CDR2 SMNVEV (reference sequence). The CDR3 is made up of 14 amino acids. V lost 5 bases to trimming and J lost 4 bases; unmatched junction nucleotides: 7. CDR3 in DNA: TGTGCCAGCAGTCCAGACAGGGGAACGTACGAGCAGTACTTC. Amino acid sequence: CASSPDRGTYEQYF.

This clone is a singleton in its sample. The gene calls are TRBV15 and TRBJ2-1; D is unclear. CDR3 length: 13 amino acids. CDR1 and CDR2 from the germline V gene are LNHNV and YYDKDF (reference sequence). Trimming removed 0 bases at V and 5 bases at J, with 5 bases between. Here the CDR3 reads CATSRDSHNEQFF. The CDR3 DNA reads TGTGCCACCAGCAGAGATTCTCACAATGAGCAGTTCTTC.

The V gene is TRBV4-3, the J gene TRBJ1-1; 7 nucleotides agree with TRBD1. CDR3 size: 15 residues. Germline CDR1 and CDR2: LGHNA and YSLEER. The trim removed 0 bases at V and 3 bases at J, leaving 4 bases unmatched. The CDR3 sequence: CASSQDAGGDTEAFF. CDR3 nucleotides: TGCGCCAGCAGCCAAGATGCAGGGGGGGACACTGAAGCTTTCTTT.